This entry is about one TCR beta chain. The antigen is undetermined. This specimen belongs to a study of molecular identifiers for immune sequencing clone quantification. Whole-study results and caveats: Reports indicate spiked Jurkat TCR RNA from one cell could be found among roughly 950,000 naive cells.

A CD8+CD4-CCR7+CD45RA+ phenotype served as the sorting definition for naive CD8 T cells. In preparing bulk TCR libraries, previously described methods and listed TCR primers were used. In TCRdb, the PCR reads were re-called with MiXCR into one record per CDR3 protein. The sample shows under 600,000 distinct CDR3 sequences, around 21% of them seen only once. Germline V gene lookup returns CDR1 DFQATT and CDR2 SNEGSKA (reference sequence). The CDR3 consists of 13 residues. V lost 5 bases and J lost 0, with 10 bases in between. The chain carries TRBV20-1 and TRBJ1-2, with D hard to call. Sequenced sample: naive CD8+ T cells from blood, with Jurkat cell RNA spiked in. The sample's subset: FACS-sorted CD8+CD4-CCR7+CD45RA+ naive T cells. This clonotype was obtained from a human donor in good health. Some libraries in this study had Jurkat cell RNA spiked in. Written as DNA, the CDR3 is TGCAGTGCTTTCAGGCCCGCTAACTATGGCTACACCTTC. Protein: CSAFRPANYGYTF.